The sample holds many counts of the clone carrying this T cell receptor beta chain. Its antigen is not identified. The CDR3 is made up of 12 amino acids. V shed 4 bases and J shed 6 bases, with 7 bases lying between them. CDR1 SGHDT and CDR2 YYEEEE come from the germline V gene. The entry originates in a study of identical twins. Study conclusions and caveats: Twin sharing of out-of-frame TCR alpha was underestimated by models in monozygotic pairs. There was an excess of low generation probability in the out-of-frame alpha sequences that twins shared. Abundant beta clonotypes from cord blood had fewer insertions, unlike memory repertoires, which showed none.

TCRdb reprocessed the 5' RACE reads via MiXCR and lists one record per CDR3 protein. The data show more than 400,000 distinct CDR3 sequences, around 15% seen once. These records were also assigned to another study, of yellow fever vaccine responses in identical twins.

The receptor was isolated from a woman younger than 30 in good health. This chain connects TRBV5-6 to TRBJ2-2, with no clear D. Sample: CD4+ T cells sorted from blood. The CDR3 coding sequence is TGTGCCAGCAGCCCGCCGGCCGGGGAGCTGTTTTTT. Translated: CASSPPAGELFF.